This TCR beta chain came from a study of tumor-infiltrating lymphocytes in primary liver carcinoma. Study results and caveats: Whereas tumor region pairs overlapped more, tumor-adjacent and tumor-blood pairs overlapped less.

This clonotype showed up just once. The target antigen is unknown. Sequence at one end of the junction differs from germline and may be a read error. CDR3 length equals 16 residues. Germline-derived CDR1 and CDR2 are SGHVS and FQNEAQ. For each extraction, RNA and DNA were obtained together from approximately 20-30 mg of unsorted bulk tissue. Total RNA (roughly 540 ng) served as template for TCR beta cDNA synthesis primed by a constant-region primer. Construction of TCR beta libraries relied on three successive nested multiplex PCR rounds employing slightly modified ARM-PCR. The study ran its first two PCR rounds for approximately 10 cycles each, using TRBV1-TRBV30 forward primers and a C-beta reverse primer. TCRdb re-analysed the multiplex PCR reads in MiXCR, keeping a single row per CDR3 protein. The sample yields about 41,000 distinct CDR3 sequences, around 70% seen once.

This TCR was recovered from a man aged 35 to 55 with primary liver carcinoma and hepatitis B virus infection. The J gene is TRBJ2-7, the V gene TRBV7-8; 10 bases map to TRBD1. The sequenced material came from liver tumor tissue from sampling region 2. Subset indicated: tumor region T2, inferior pole. The CDR3 DNA reads TGTGCCAGCAGCTCTGCCTCGACAGGGGGCATCAACGAGCTGTACTTC. Encoded protein: CASSSASTGGINELYF.